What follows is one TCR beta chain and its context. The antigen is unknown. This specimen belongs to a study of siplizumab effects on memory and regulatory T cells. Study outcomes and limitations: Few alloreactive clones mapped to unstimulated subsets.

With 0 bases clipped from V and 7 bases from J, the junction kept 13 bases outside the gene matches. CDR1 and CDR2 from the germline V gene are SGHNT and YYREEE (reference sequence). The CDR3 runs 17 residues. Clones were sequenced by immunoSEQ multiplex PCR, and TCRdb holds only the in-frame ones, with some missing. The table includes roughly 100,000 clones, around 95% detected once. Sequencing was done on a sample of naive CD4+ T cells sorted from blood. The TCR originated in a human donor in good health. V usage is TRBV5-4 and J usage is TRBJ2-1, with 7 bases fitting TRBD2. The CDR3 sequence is CASSLVPGPREENEQFF. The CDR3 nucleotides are TGTGCCAGCAGCTTGGTACCCGGGCCCCGGGAGGAAAATGAGCAGTTCTTC.